Below are 15 T cell receptor beta chains sequenced from a single sample in a study of blood T cell repertoires in COVID-19. Repertoires were generated with immunoSEQ multiplex PCR, while TCRdb's copy carries only in-frame clones and drops some. The data hold roughly 180,000 clones, with more than 75% observed a single time. Sequenced sample: peripheral blood. These receptors were collected from a woman in her 50s with COVID-19, enrolled during active disease.

This clone has just one count. The CDR3 reads CASGRGIYSNQPQHF. DNA of the CDR3: TGTGCTAGTGGTCGCGGGATATATAGCAATCAGCCCCAGCATTTT. This chain links TRBV12-5 with TRBJ1-5; D unclear. The CDR3 length is 15 residues. Trimming shortened V by 5 bases and J by 0 bases, and 11 bases separated the two germline ends. Germline-derived CDR1 and CDR2 are LGHNT and FRNRAP.

This chain links TRBV10-2 with TRBJ1-3; no definite D call. Trimming removed 8 bases from V and 4 bases from J, with 12 bases in between. The CDR3 runs 13 residues. The germline CDR1 and CDR2 sequences are WSHSY and SAAADI. CDR3 loop: CASLGGGGNTIYF. The CDR3 DNA sequence: TGCGCCAGCCTAGGAGGCGGAGGAAACACCATATATTTT.

The chain is built from TRBV7-9 and TRBJ2-5; 8 nucleotides line up with TRBD1. Unmatched junction bases numbered 5, after V lost 3 bases and J lost 2 bases. The CDR3 sequence is 15 residues long. Germline CDR1 SEHNR, CDR2 FQNEAQ (reference sequence). CDR3 coding DNA: TGTGCCAGCAGCTTGGGAAGACAGGGGCAAGAGACCCAGTACTTC. Its translation: CASSLGRQGQETQYF. The whole variable domain, filled in from reference TRBV7-9 and TRBJ2-5, reads DTGVSQNPRHKITKRGQNVTFRCDPISEHNRLYWYRQTLGQGPEFLTYFQNEAQLEKSRLLSDRFSAERPKGSFSTLEIQRTEQGDSAMYLCASSLGRQGQETQYFGPGTRLLVL.

The chain joins TRBV27 to TRBJ1-6; 7 positions match TRBD1. The V segment lost 2 bases and the J segment 3 bases; nucleotides outside the gene matches: 7. The CDR3 is 17 residues long. CDR1 and CDR2 (germline): MNHEY, SMNVEV (reference sequence). CDR3 nucleotides: TGTGCCAGCAGTTTAATGGTCGGGACAGACTATAATTCACCCCTCCACTTT. This gives the protein CASSLMVGTDYNSPLHF.

This clone was counted a few times. V and J are TRBV4-1 and TRBJ1-2; 8 bases are a match to TRBD1. The V gene end was trimmed by 0 bases and the J gene end by 5 bases; junction bases not matched to a gene: 5. Germline V CDR1 and CDR2: MGHRA, YSYEKL. The CDR3 has 15 residues. The CDR3 loop reads CASSQETGVWYGYTF. CDR3 bases: TGCGCCAGCAGCCAAGAGACAGGGGTATGGTATGGCTACACCTTC.

V usage is TRBV10-3 and J usage is TRBJ2-3; D is perhaps TRBD1 (5 bases). Deletions cut 0 bases from V and 5 bases from J, with 12 bases between. The CDR3 sequence is 15 residues long. CDR1 is ENHRY, CDR2 SYGVKD, per germline. CDR3 DNA sequence: TGTGCCATCAGTGAGTCAGGACACCGAGGAGATACGCAGTATTTT. It is translated as CAISESGHRGDTQYF.

The chain combines TRBV6-1 with TRBJ1-2; 7 nucleotides agree with TRBD1. This CDR3 has 15 amino acids. Losses at the gene ends were 1 base for V and 7 bases for J; bases not matched to a gene: 9. Per germline, CDR1 MNHNS and CDR2 SASEGT. CDR3 in DNA: TGTGCCAGCAGTGAAGAGGAAGGGGGCGTTGGTGGCTACACCTTC. It encodes CASSEEEGGVGGYTF.

The chain employs TRBV28 and TRBJ1-1; D possibly corresponds to TRBD1 (5 bases). The CDR3 covers 15 residues. From germline, CDR1 is MDHEN and CDR2 SYDVKM. Trimming removed 6 bases at V and 4 bases at J, with 18 bases between. Here the CDR3 DNA reads TGTGCCAGCAGCCCGACAGTCAGTGGTTCCACTGAAGCTTTCTTT. Amino acids: CASSPTVSGSTEAFF.

This chain links TRBV11-3 with TRBJ1-5; tentative D call: TRBD1 (5 bases). The V and J ends lost 5 bases and 7 bases respectively, with 15 bases between them. The CDR3 consists of 14 residues. In germline, CDR1 is SGHNT, CDR2 YENEEA. This CDR3 is CASSQAGERQPQHF. The CDR3 coding sequence is TGTGCCAGCAGCCAGGCGGGGGAAAGGCAGCCCCAGCATTTT.

This chain connects TRBV28 to TRBJ2-3; D unclear. V was clipped by 6 bases and J by 2 bases, with 12 bases between them. Germline CDR1 is MDHEN and CDR2 is SYDVKM. This CDR3 is built from 14 residues. The CDR3 sequence: CASSSPSFTDTQYF. CDR3 DNA sequence: TGTGCCAGCAGCTCCCCTTCGTTCACAGATACGCAGTATTTT.

This sequence joins TRBV9 and TRBJ2-7; 10 nucleotides line up with TRBD1. Germline V CDR1 and CDR2: SGDLS, YYNGEE. This CDR3 region has 15 residues. Germline trimming cut 4 bases from V and 6 bases from J; bases unmatched to any gene: 10. DNA for the CDR3: TGTGCCAGCAGCCCACTTGGCGGGACAGGGGTCGAGCAGTACTTC. Translation gives CASSPLGGTGVEQYF.

The V gene is TRBV29-1, the J gene TRBJ2-7; 9 bases match TRBD1. The germline V gene encodes CDR1 SQVTM and CDR2 ANQGSEA. The ends lost 1 base at V and 7 bases at J; junction bases unmatched: 8. The CDR3 sequence is 14 residues long. The chain's CDR3 is CSVEGDREEYEQYF. Written as DNA, the CDR3 is TGCAGCGTTGAAGGGGACAGGGAAGAATATGAGCAGTACTTC.

The CDR3 here is CASIYSNQPQHF. In DNA, the CDR3 is TGTGCCAGCATATATAGCAATCAGCCCCAGCATTTT. The chain combines TRBV5-8 with TRBJ1-5; no clear D gene. Germline CDR1 SGHTS, CDR2 YDEGEE. V was trimmed by 6 bases and J by 0 bases, leaving 4 bases between them. This CDR3 region has 12 residues. Supplemented by reference TRBV5-8 and TRBJ1-5, the full variable domain reads EAGVTQSPTHLIKTRGQQATLRCSPISGHTSVYWYQQALGLGLQFLLWYDEGEERNRGNFPPRFSGRQFPNYSSELNVNALELEDSALYLCASIYSNQPQHFGDGTRLSIL.

This clone has a single count. This chain uses TRBV5-4 with TRBJ1-1, with TRBD1 matching over 7 bases. Germline V CDR1 and CDR2: SGHNT, YYREEE (reference sequence). Trimming removed 1 base from V and 6 bases from J; junction bases left unmatched: 9. The CDR3 length is 15 residues. The CDR3 DNA follows: TGTGCCAGCAGCTTGTGGGACAGTGGAGGGGCTGAAGCTTTCTTT. This translates into CASSLWDSGGAEAFF.

A few counts support this clone. This chain joins TRBV28 and TRBJ1-6; possibly TRBD1 for D (5 bases). V shed 10 bases and J shed 5 bases, with 12 bases lying between them. The CDR3 sequence is 13 residues long. The V gene's germline CDR1 is MDHEN and CDR2 SYDVKM. The chain's CDR3 is CATGEGHNSPLHF. The CDR3 DNA sequence: TGTGCCACCGGGGAGGGACATAATTCACCCCTCCACTTT.